What follows is one T cell receptor beta chain and its context. Its matching antigen is unknown. Trimming at V came to 5 bases and at J to 3 bases, leaving 10 bases not matched to a gene. From germline, CDR1 is SGHAT and CDR2 FQNNGV. The CDR3 has 16 residues. Individual cDNA molecules carried attached unique molecular identifiers. In TCRdb, the 5' RACE reads were re-called with MiXCR into one record per CDR3 protein. The sample includes some 96,000 distinct CDR3 sequences, approximately 13% seen only once; the top ten take 2% to 2.5%. The data were obtained in a study of early T cells in non-severe SARS-CoV-2 infection. About the study: Chains were not paired, and sequencing was done on bulk RNA from unsorted whole blood.

General observations from the study: Comparison of clonotypes with VDJdb favored anti-spike CD8 responses while missing private and CD4 specificities.

Sequencing input: whole blood. This chain uses TRBV11-2 with TRBJ2-1; 7 nucleotides line up with TRBD1. This clonotype originated in an adult who was a healthcare worker with PCR-confirmed SARS-CoV-2 infection or an uninfected control (not recorded which). The CDR3 here is CASSQTGTASYNEQFF. For the CDR3, the DNA is TGTGCCAGCAGCCAAACCGGGACAGCAAGCTACAATGAGCAGTTCTTC. Based on the CDR3 plus reference TRBV11-2 and TRBJ2-1, the full variable domain is EAGVAQSPRYKIIEKRQSVAFWCNPISGHATLYWYQQILGQGPKLLIQFQNNGVVDDSQLPKDRFSAERLKGVDSTLKIQPAKLEDSAVYLCASSQTGTASYNEQFFGPGTRLTVL.